These 14 T cell receptor beta chains came from one sample sequenced in a study of blood T cell repertoires in COVID-19. Profiling relied on immunoSEQ multiplex PCR, and the TCRdb table lists in-frame clones only, not all of them. Of more than 85,000 clones in the sample, around 73% were seen once. The sample consisted of peripheral blood. These receptors came from a man aged 55 to 70 with active or convalescent COVID-19.

The CDR3 is CASSQESPLAKNIQYF. The CDR3 region has the DNA TGTGCCAGCAGCCAAGAGTCTCCCCTAGCCAAAAACATTCAGTACTTC. V is TRBV3-1 (or the pseudogene TRBV3-2) and J is TRBJ2-4; D not resolved. The CDR3 has 16 residues. V was shortened by 0 bases and J by 0 bases, with 9 bases between the two germline ends. CDR1 LGHDT and CDR2 YNNKEL come from the germline V gene (reference sequence).

This rearrangement joins TRBV28 to TRBJ2-3; no definite D call. This CDR3 comprises 15 residues. Germline V gene sequence: CDR1 MDHEN, CDR2 SYDVKM. V gave up 3 bases and J gave up 0 bases, with 10 bases separating them. The DNA of the CDR3 is TGTGCCAGCAGTTTGGGCGTTTGTAGCACAGATACGCAGTATTTT. It yields the protein CASSLGVCSTDTQYF. The whole variable domain, filled in from reference TRBV28 and TRBJ2-3, reads DVKVTQSSRYLVKRTGEKVFLECVQDMDHENMFWYRQDPGLGLRLIYFSYDVKMKEKGDIPEGYSVSREKKERFSLILESASTNQTSMYLCASSLGVCSTDTQYFGPGTRLTVL.

This clone was observed once. CDR3 DNA: TGTGCCAGCAGTGTTCAGGGCCGCGCCACTGAAGCTTTCTTT. Translating gives CASSVQGRATEAFF. The V and J genes are TRBV27 and TRBJ1-1; tentatively, D is TRBD1 (5 bases). Germline V gives CDR1 MNHEY, CDR2 SMNVEV (reference sequence). This CDR3 comprises 14 residues. The V end was cut by 5 bases, the J end by 4 bases, with 14 bases between.

This chain links TRBV28 with TRBJ1-4; TRBD1 matches at 11 bases. With 1 base clipped from V and 7 bases from J, the junction kept 5 bases outside the gene matches. Germline CDR1 reads MDHEN; CDR2 reads SYDVKM. The CDR3 totals 16 residues. This CDR3 reads CASSLSGQGAGEKLFF. The DNA of the CDR3 is TGTGCCAGCAGTTTATCCGGACAGGGGGCCGGTGAAAAACTGTTTTTT.

This chain links TRBV7-2 with TRBJ2-3; D is ambiguous. This CDR3 has 15 residues. Germline loops: CDR1 SGHTA, CDR2 FQGNSA. V was shortened by 5 bases and J by 0 bases, with 12 bases between the two germline ends. The CDR3 DNA reads TGTGCCAGCAGCCCAATTTGGCGGAGCACAGATACGCAGTATTTT. Protein product: CASSPIWRSTDTQYF.

This sequence joins TRBV28 and TRBJ2-5, with D perhaps TRBD1 (5 bases). Germline CDR1 reads MDHEN; CDR2 reads SYDVKM. V lost 4 bases, J lost 5 bases, and 17 bases lay in between. The CDR3 totals 15 residues. The CDR3 reads CASSSRVRGPETQYF. CDR3 sequence (DNA): TGTGCCAGCAGTTCCCGGGTTAGGGGTCCGGAGACCCAGTACTTC.

The chain employs TRBV7-2 and TRBJ2-1; a possible D gene is TRBD2 (7 bases). Trimming removed 0 bases from V and 6 bases from J, with 9 bases in between. Germline assignment: CDR1 SGHTA and CDR2 FQGNSA. This CDR3 contains 14 residues. CDR3 in DNA: TGTGCCAGCAGCTTAGCTCGGGGGGCCAATGAGCAGTTCTTC. Encoded protein: CASSLARGANEQFF.

The chain links TRBV7-8 to TRBJ2-3; no firm D call. CDR1 is SGHVS and CDR2 is FQNEAQ in the germline V gene. V lost 4 bases to trimming and J lost 0 bases, with 14 bases between them. The CDR3 runs to 16 residues. CDR3 protein: CASSYSLLSSTDTQYF. In nucleotides, the CDR3 is TGTGCCAGCAGCTATAGCTTACTCTCTAGCACAGATACGCAGTATTTT.

V usage is TRBV10-1 and J usage is TRBJ1-4; the D is unclear. The CDR3 consists of 12 residues. The V gene lost 8 bases and the J gene lost 8 bases, with 12 bases spanning the gap. CDR1 and CDR2 from the germline V gene are WNHNN and SYGVQD (reference sequence). CDR3 region: CASVGRREKLFF. CDR3 DNA sequence: TGCGCCAGCGTGGGCAGGAGGGAAAAACTGTTTTTT.

The chain employs TRBV11-2 and TRBJ1-3; D is unresolved. Trimming pared 4 bases from V and 4 bases from J, leaving 5 bases between. The germline V gene encodes CDR1 SGHAT and CDR2 FQNNGV. The CDR3 runs 12 residues. CDR3 residues: CASSYRGNTIYF. CDR3 DNA: TGTGCCAGCAGCTACCGGGGAAACACCATATATTTT.

V and J are TRBV5-1 and TRBJ2-7; 11 nucleotides align to TRBD2. Trimming removed 2 bases from V and 0 bases from J; junction bases left unmatched: 4. CDR1 SGHRS and CDR2 YFSETQ come from the germline V gene. The CDR3 totals 16 residues. The CDR3 DNA sequence: TGCGCCAGCAGCTTAGGACTAGCGGGCATCTCCTACGAGCAGTACTTC. Translated, it gives CASSLGLAGISYEQYF. Full variable domain (rest looked up from reference TRBV5-1 and TRBJ2-7): KAGVTQTPRYLIKTRGQQVTLSCSPISGHRSVSWYQQTPGQGLQFLFEYFSETQRNKGNFPGRFSGRQFSNSRSEMNVSTLELGDSALYLCASSLGLAGISYEQYFGPGTRLTVT.

The chain combines TRBV18 with TRBJ2-5; 9 positions agree with TRBD2. V shed 6 bases, J shed 4 bases, and the junction held 3 bases outside the gene matches. Germline V CDR1 and CDR2: KGHSH, LQKENI. CDR3 length: 13 amino acids. The CDR3 DNA is TGTGCCAGCTCCCGGCGGGAGGGAGAGACCCAGTACTTC. It specifies CASSRREGETQYF.

The gene calls are TRBV12-3 or TRBV12-4 and TRBJ1-3; D uncertain. The CDR3 runs to 12 residues. V was cut by 6 bases and J by 7 bases, with 10 bases left in between. This CDR3 reads CASSPARNTIYF. CDR3 coding DNA: TGTGCCAGCAGCCCCGCCCGGAACACCATATATTTT.

The chain combines TRBV2 with TRBJ2-7; 10 bases line up with TRBD1. CDR3 length: 14 amino acids. The germline gives CDR1 SNHLY, CDR2 FYNNEI. V shed 10 bases, J shed 3 bases, and the junction held 9 bases outside the gene matches. The CDR3 spells CATGPGQGSYEQYV. CDR3 coding DNA: TGTGCCACCGGACCGGGACAGGGGAGCTACGAGCAGTACGTC.